This T cell receptor (beta chain) is from a study of human T cells and chemical hapten exposure. The study's findings and limits: High-frequency TCRs, those above 1 in 1000, stayed the same after DPC sensitization.

Time point defined: patch test 2, 6 weeks after DPC sensitization. Treatment here: therapeutic diphenylcyclopropenone sensitization with weekly scalp DPC. Extraction yielded total RNA from whole blood (unfractionated). TCRdb ran MiXCR on the RACE reads and lists one entry per CDR3 protein. The table records about 400,000 distinct CDR3 sequences, around 6% of them present only once. This clonotype was seen ten or more times. Antigen specificity is unknown. The sequences come from whole blood, collected in connection with sensitization to the hapten diphenylcyclopropenone (DPC). The TCR comes from a woman aged 18-29 years with alopecia areata. Some clones in this sample may be carry-over from other donors' samples.

This CDR3 reads CASSLHREAFF. CDR3 bases: TGTGCCAGCAGCTTGCACAGGGAAGCTTTCTTT. The J gene is TRBJ1-1, the V gene TRBV7-2, with a tentative D call TRBD1 (5 bases). Trimming shortened V by 3 bases and J by 8 bases, and 7 bases separated the two germline ends. The CDR3 has 11 amino acids. Germline V gene sequence: CDR1 SGHTA, CDR2 FQGNSA.